This TCR beta chain was observed in a study of blood T cells in healthy people across ages. General study findings and limits: Leaving the PBMCs unsorted stopped any conclusive comparison of naive versus antigen-experienced cells. Diversity figures based on one million T cells were deemed too low.

PCR was performed a second time for 7 to 11 cycles using a sample-barcoded 5' primer and a J-beta primer mix. TCRdb processed the 5' RACE reads anew with MiXCR; each CDR3 protein has one entry. The table has hundreds of thousands of distinct CDR3 sequences, over 40% seen once. Many counts were recorded for this clonotype. What it recognizes is unknown. There are 14 residues in the CDR3. The V segment lost 5 bases and the J segment 5 bases; nucleotides outside the gene matches: 5. Germline CDR1 and CDR2: SGHRS and YFSETQ. The draw of peripheral blood yielded roughly 9.1 milliliters from each donor. This TCR came from an elderly woman in good health. The specimen sequenced was blood. The V gene is TRBV5-1, the J gene TRBJ2-3; 10 bases map to TRBD1. This CDR3 is CASRDRGQGDTQYF. Written as DNA, the CDR3 is TGCGCCAGCAGAGACAGGGGGCAAGGAGATACGCAGTATTTT.